This T cell receptor beta chain was sequenced during a study of blood T cell repertoires in COVID-19. The overall study: Specimens from acute and convalescent COVID-19 originated in the United States, Italy and Spain. The analysed material was cDNA or gDNA that came from T cells, B-cell-depleted T cells, or PBMCs.

Original handling: Amplifying reference gene primers gave estimates of nucleated cell counts. Here immunoSEQ multiplex PCR was the method, and the copy in TCRdb shows in-frame clones only, minus some. The V and J calls and the clone size are those of that table, but D and trimming were determined from the DNA. The sample shows some 31,000 clones, approximately 85% of them seen only once. Losses at the gene ends were 7 bases for V and 8 bases for J; bases not matched to a gene: 10. The CDR3 is 13 amino acids. The source of this sequence is a man older than 75 with active COVID-19. Sequenced sample: peripheral blood. The rearrangement uses TRBV12-3 or TRBV12-4 and TRBJ1-1, with 7 positions matching TRBD1. Here the CDR3 reads CASTPVDREEAFF. CDR3 sequence (DNA): TGTGCCAGCACTCCGGTCGACAGGGAAGAAGCTTTCTTT.